Listed below are T cell receptor beta chains from one sample, sequenced in a study of blood T cell repertoires in COVID-19. TCRdb's table, derived via immunoSEQ multiplex PCR, lists solely in-frame clones and lacks some. The sample lists fewer than 250,000 clones, about 83% occurring once. The specimen sequenced was PBMCs or T cells enriched from blood (not recorded which). The receptors derive from a woman in her thirties or forties who had been exposed to COVID-19. CDR3s include the opening cysteine and the closing phenylalanine or tryptophan. Each record gives: CDR3 protein, CDR3 DNA, clone size, V gene, D gene, J gene. A D gene is named only where the DNA matches it firmly. The size of a clone is reported for some rows only, either as once, few or many, or as a class for expanded clones.

CDR3: CASTKRGAGETQYF; DNA: TGTGCCAGCACGAAGCGGGGGGCCGGGGAGACCCAGTACTTC; size: .; V: TRBV7-8; D: TRBD2; J: TRBJ2-5
CDR3: CASSPSGLAGNTQYF; DNA: TGTGCCAGCAGTCCCTCGGGACTAGCGGGCAATACGCAGTATTTT; size: .; V: TRBV7-2; D: TRBD2; J: TRBJ2-3
CDR3: CASSYRRESSYEQYF; DNA: TGTGCCAGCAGTTACAGGAGGGAGTCATCCTACGAGCAGTACTTC; size: .; V: TRBV6-5; D: .; J: TRBJ2-7
CDR3: CASSMRQGVGEQYF; DNA: TGTGCCAGTAGTATGCGACAGGGAGTGGGGGAGCAGTACTTC; size: .; V: TRBV19; D: TRBD1; J: TRBJ2-7
CDR3: CASSGGTTNEKLFF; DNA: TGTGCCAGCAGTGGGGGGACAACTAATGAAAAACTGTTTTTT; size: .; V: TRBV28; D: .; J: TRBJ1-4
CDR3: CAIQLGDGQPQHF; DNA: TGTGCCATCCAGCTGGGAGATGGTCAGCCCCAGCATTTT; size: .; V: TRBV10-3; D: .; J: TRBJ1-5
CDR3: CASSPGGGSLMWPQHF; DNA: TGTGCCAGCAGCCCCGGCGGCGGCAGCCTAATGTGGCCCCAGCATTTT; size: .; V: TRBV7-9; D: .; J: TRBJ1-5
CDR3: CATGGSSYNEQFF; DNA: TGTGCCACTGGGGGGAGCTCCTACAATGAGCAGTTCTTC; size: few; V: TRBV15; D: .; J: TRBJ2-1
CDR3: CASRGQGGPVINYGYTF; DNA: TGCGCCAGCAGAGGACAGGGGGGCCCTGTTATTAACTATGGCTACACCTTC; size: .; V: TRBV5-1; D: TRBD1; J: TRBJ1-2
CDR3: CASTNRGANTEAFF; DNA: TGTGCCAGCACGAACAGGGGGGCGAACACTGAAGCTTTCTTT; size: .; V: TRBV21-1; D: .; J: TRBJ1-1
CDR3: CASTREDYNEQFF; DNA: TGTGCCAGCACTCGAGAGGACTACAATGAGCAGTTCTTC; size: .; V: TRBV7-9; D: .; J: TRBJ2-1
CDR3: CASSPPGQVTLVYGYTF; DNA: TGTGCCAGCAGCCCCCCGGGACAGGTTACATTGGTCTATGGCTACACCTTC; size: .; V: TRBV7-2; D: TRBD1; J: TRBJ1-2
CDR3: CASSLYPPGLGNEQFF; DNA: TGTGCCAGCAGTTTATACCCTCCAGGGCTGGGCAATGAGCAGTTCTTC; size: .; V: TRBV27; D: .; J: TRBJ2-1
CDR3: CASEVSTNEKLFF; DNA: TGTGCCAGCGAAGTAAGCACTAATGAAAAACTGTTTTTT; size: .; V: TRBV28; D: .; J: TRBJ1-4
CDR3: CASRSRAPTEQYF; DNA: TGTGCCAGCAGAAGCAGGGCTCCTACCGAGCAGTACTTC; size: .; V: TRBV6-5; D: .; J: TRBJ2-7
CDR3: CASSARAISYNSPLHF; DNA: TGTGCCAGCAGTGCCAGGGCGATCTCCTATAATTCACCCCTCCACTTT; size: .; V: TRBV28; D: .; J: TRBJ1-6
CDR3: CASTATFSGANVLTF; DNA: TGTGCCAGTACAGCGACCTTCTCTGGGGCCAACGTCCTGACTTTC; size: .; V: TRBV19; D: .; J: TRBJ2-6
CDR3: CASFYGQPNTEAFF; DNA: TGTGCCAGCTTTTATGGACAGCCGAACACTGAAGCTTTCTTT; size: .; V: TRBV2; D: .; J: TRBJ1-1
CDR3: CASSLDGWGARPFF; DNA: TGTGCCAGCAGCTTAGATGGGTGGGGCGCGAGGCCGTTCTTC; size: few; V: TRBV11-3; D: .; J: TRBJ2-1
CDR3: CASSLAAGKAKNIQYF; DNA: TGTGCCAGCAGCTTAGCGGCAGGGAAAGCCAAAAACATTCAGTACTTC; size: .; V: TRBV11-2; D: .; J: TRBJ2-4
CDR3: CAWRPGQLEQYF; DNA: TGTGCCTGGAGGCCGGGACAGCTCGAGCAGTACTTC; size: .; V: TRBV30; D: TRBD1; J: TRBJ2-7
CDR3: CASSLGLEQYF; DNA: TGCGCCAGCAGCTTGGGTCTTGAGCAGTACTTC; size: .; V: TRBV5-1; D: .; J: TRBJ2-7
CDR3: CASRTGTEKLFF; DNA: TGTGCCAGTAGGACTGGTACAGAAAAACTGTTTTTT; size: .; V: TRBV2; D: .; J: TRBJ1-4
CDR3: CASLRGGRTQEAFF; DNA: TGTGCCAGCCTTCGGGGGGGGCGGACCCAGGAAGCTTTCTTT; size: once; V: TRBV28; D: .; J: TRBJ1-1
CDR3: CASSQANTGLRNTIYF; DNA: TGTGCCAGCAGCCAGGCGAACACAGGGCTCAGAAACACCATATATTTT; size: .; V: TRBV4-2; D: .; J: TRBJ1-3
CDR3: CASSASTQPNSPLHF; DNA: TGTGCCAGCAGCGCCTCGACACAACCAAATTCACCCCTCCACTTT; size: .; V: TRBV9; D: .; J: TRBJ1-6
CDR3: CASSLDGMPQHF; DNA: TGCGCCAGCAGCCTAGACGGCATGCCCCAGCATTTT; size: .; V: TRBV5-1; D: .; J: TRBJ1-5
CDR3: CASSPSGNTIYF; DNA: TGTGCCAGCAGCCCCTCCGGAAACACCATATATTTT; size: .; V: TRBV7-8; D: .; J: TRBJ1-3
CDR3: CASSLGRLAGGGQETQYF; DNA: TGTGCCAGCAGCTTAGGTCGGCTAGCGGGGGGAGGGCAAGAGACCCAGTACTTC; size: few; V: TRBV7-2; D: TRBD2; J: TRBJ2-5
CDR3: CASSPRSGDSYGYTF; DNA: TGTGCCAGCTCACCACGATCAGGTGACAGCTATGGCTACACCTTC; size: .; V: TRBV18; D: .; J: TRBJ1-2
CDR3: CASRGGDRANSPLHF; DNA: TGCGCCAGCAGGGGGGGGGACAGGGCTAATTCACCCCTCCACTTT; size: .; V: TRBV10-1; D: TRBD1; J: TRBJ1-6
CDR3: CAWSFLTDYGYTF; DNA: TGTGCCTGGAGTTTTCTGACAGACTATGGCTACACCTTC; size: .; V: TRBV30; D: .; J: TRBJ1-2
CDR3: CASSVGGASTDTQYF; DNA: TGTGCCAGCAGCGTAGGCGGGGCTAGCACAGATACGCAGTATTTT; size: .; V: TRBV9; D: .; J: TRBJ2-3
CDR3: CASSGQGFLNTIYF; DNA: TGTGCCAGCAGCGGGCAGGGGTTTTTAAACACCATATATTTT; size: many; V: TRBV9; D: .; J: TRBJ1-3
CDR3: CASSHEFVGSSGSAF; DNA: TGTGCCAGCAGCCACGAGTTCGTCGGGTCCTCCGGTTCCGCCTTC; size: few; V: TRBV4-2; D: .; J: TRBJ1-2
CDR3: CASSQGLAGDPGDEQFF; DNA: TGTGCCAGCAGCCAAGGACTAGCGGGGGACCCAGGGGATGAGCAGTTCTTC; size: .; V: TRBV3-1/TRBV3-2; D: TRBD2; J: TRBJ2-1
CDR3: CASSYGLAGGQETQYF; DNA: TGTGCCAGCAGCTACGGACTAGCGGGGGGCCAAGAGACCCAGTACTTC; size: once; V: TRBV7-2; D: TRBD2; J: TRBJ2-5
CDR3: CASSLDPGQSSYEQYF; DNA: TGTGCCAGCAGCTTGGACCCGGGACAATCATCCTACGAGCAGTACTTC; size: .; V: TRBV5-4; D: .; J: TRBJ2-7
CDR3: CASSQDERGYEQYF; DNA: TGTGCCAGCAGCCAAGACGAGCGGGGCTACGAGCAGTACTTC; size: .; V: TRBV27; D: TRBD2; J: TRBJ2-7
CDR3: CASSVDSSGGYNEQFF; DNA: TGTGCCAGCAGCGTAGATAGTAGCGGGGGTTACAATGAGCAGTTCTTC; size: .; V: TRBV9; D: TRBD2; J: TRBJ2-1
CDR3: CASRKGAGNYGYTF; DNA: TGTGCCAGCAGGAAGGGGGCGGGTAACTATGGCTACACCTTC; size: .; V: TRBV6-5; D: TRBD1; J: TRBJ1-2
CDR3: CASSSGTFSGNTIYF; DNA: TGTGCCAGCAGCTCCGGGACTTTCTCTGGAAACACCATATATTTT; size: .; V: TRBV13; D: .; J: TRBJ1-3
CDR3: CAWSTGLMGNQPQHF; DNA: TGTGCCTGGAGTACAGGGCTCATGGGCAATCAGCCCCAGCATTTT; size: few; V: TRBV30; D: .; J: TRBJ1-5
CDR3: CASTEGGWNEKLFF; DNA: TGTGCCAGTACCGAGGGGGGGTGGAATGAAAAACTGTTTTTT; size: .; V: TRBV19; D: .; J: TRBJ1-4
CDR3: CASSEGDRIYNEQFF; DNA: TGTGCCAGCAGTGAGGGTGACAGGATATACAATGAGCAGTTCTTC; size: .; V: TRBV6-1; D: .; J: TRBJ2-1
CDR3: CASSLGGAGANVLTF; DNA: TGTGCCAGCAGCCTAGGGGGCGCTGGGGCCAACGTCCTGACTTTC; size: .; V: TRBV11-3; D: TRBD1; J: TRBJ2-6
CDR3: CASSTSGGSYEQYF; DNA: TGTGCCAGTAGTACTAGCGGGGGGTCCTACGAGCAGTACTTC; size: .; V: TRBV19; D: TRBD2; J: TRBJ2-7
CDR3: CASSQVVTPANYGYTF; DNA: TGCGCCAGCAGCCAAGTGGTGACACCTGCTAACTATGGCTACACCTTC; size: .; V: TRBV4-1; D: .; J: TRBJ1-2
CDR3: CASSESGPSNQPQHF; DNA: TGTGCCAGCAGTGAATCAGGGCCAAGCAATCAGCCCCAGCATTTT; size: .; V: TRBV2; D: .; J: TRBJ1-5